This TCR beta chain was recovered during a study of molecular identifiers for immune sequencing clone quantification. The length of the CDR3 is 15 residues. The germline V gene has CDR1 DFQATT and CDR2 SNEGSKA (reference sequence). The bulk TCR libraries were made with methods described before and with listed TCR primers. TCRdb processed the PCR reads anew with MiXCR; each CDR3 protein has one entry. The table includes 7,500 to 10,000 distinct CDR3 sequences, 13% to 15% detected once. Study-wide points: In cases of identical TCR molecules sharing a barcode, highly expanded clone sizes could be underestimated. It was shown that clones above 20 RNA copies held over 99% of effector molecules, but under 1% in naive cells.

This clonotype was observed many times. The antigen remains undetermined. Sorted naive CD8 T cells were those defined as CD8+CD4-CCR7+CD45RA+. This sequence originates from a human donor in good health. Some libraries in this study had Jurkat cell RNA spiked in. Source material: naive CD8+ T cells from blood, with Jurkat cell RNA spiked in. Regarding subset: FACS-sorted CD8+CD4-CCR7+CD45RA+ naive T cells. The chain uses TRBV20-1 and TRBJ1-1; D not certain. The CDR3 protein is CSVGPTPTLNTEAFF. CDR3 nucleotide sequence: TGCAGCGTAGGCCCGACGCCGACACTGAACACTGAAGCTTTCTTT.